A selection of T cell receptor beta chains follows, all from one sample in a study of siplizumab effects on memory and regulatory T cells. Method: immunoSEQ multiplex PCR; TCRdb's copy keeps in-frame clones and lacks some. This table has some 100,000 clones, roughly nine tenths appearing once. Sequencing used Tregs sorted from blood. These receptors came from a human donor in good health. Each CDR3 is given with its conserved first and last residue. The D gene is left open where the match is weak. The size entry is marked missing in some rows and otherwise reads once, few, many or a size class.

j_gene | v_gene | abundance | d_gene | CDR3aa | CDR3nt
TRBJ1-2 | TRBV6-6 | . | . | CASSYRVGGYTF | TGTGCCAGCAGTTACAGGGTAGGCGGCTACACCTTC
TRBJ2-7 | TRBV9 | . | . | CASSPSPVSQQYF | TGTGCCAGCAGCCCGTCGCCGGTCTCCCAGCAGTACTTC
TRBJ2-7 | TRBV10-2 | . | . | CASRGAYEQYF | TGCGCCAGCAGAGGAGCCTACGAGCAGTACTTC
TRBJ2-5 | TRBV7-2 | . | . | CASSGTLVQETQYF | TGTGCCAGCAGCGGGACTCTGGTCCAAGAGACCCAGTACTTC
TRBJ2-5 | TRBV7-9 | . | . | CASSLGGVKETQYF | TGTGCCAGCAGCTTAGGCGGGGTTAAAGAGACCCAGTACTTC
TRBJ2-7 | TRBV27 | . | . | CASKTGLSYEQYF | TGTGCCAGCAAAACAGGGTTGTCCTACGAGCAGTACTTC
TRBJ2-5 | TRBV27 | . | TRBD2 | CASSFTLAGSAETQYF | TGTGCCAGCAGTTTTACTTTAGCGGGGAGCGCTGAGACCCAGTACTTC
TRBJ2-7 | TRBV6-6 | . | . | CASSYPLGTYEQYF | TGTGCCAGCAGTTACCCCTTGGGAACCTACGAGCAGTACTTC
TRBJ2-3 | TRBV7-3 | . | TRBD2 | CASSRTSGNTDTQYF | TGTGCCAGCAGCCGGACTAGCGGGAACACAGATACGCAGTATTTT
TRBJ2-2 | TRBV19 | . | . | CASSILIAATNTGELFF | TGTGCCAGTAGTATATTAATCGCGGCTACGAACACCGGGGAGCTGTTTTTT
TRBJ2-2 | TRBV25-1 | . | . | CASSETGELFF | TGTGCCAGCAGTGAGACCGGGGAGCTGTTTTTT
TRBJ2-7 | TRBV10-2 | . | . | CASSENGAYEQYF | TGCGCCAGCAGTGAAAACGGGGCCTACGAGCAGTACTTC
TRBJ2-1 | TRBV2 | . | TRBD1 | CASSLRQGAYNEQFF | TGTGCCAGCAGCCTGAGACAGGGGGCCTACAATGAGCAGTTCTTC
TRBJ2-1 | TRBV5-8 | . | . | CASPASVTDPRSNEQFF | TGTGCCAGCCCCGCGTCGGTTACGGATCCGAGGAGCAATGAGCAGTTCTTC
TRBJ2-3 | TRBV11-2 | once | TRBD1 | CASSEMTGTASTDTQYF | TGTGCCAGCAGCGAAATGACCGGGACAGCCAGCACAGATACGCAGTATTTT
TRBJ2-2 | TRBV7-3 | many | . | CASSFSGAGGELFF | TGTGCCAGCAGCTTCTCGGGGGCCGGCGGGGAGCTGTTTTTT
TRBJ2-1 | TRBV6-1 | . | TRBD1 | CATRDRGFSEQFF | TGTGCCACTCGGGACAGGGGGTTTAGTGAGCAGTTCTTC
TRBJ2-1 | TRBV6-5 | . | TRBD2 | CASSSLSGTQGSEQFF | TGTGCCAGCAGTTCCCTAAGCGGGACCCAAGGGAGCGAGCAGTTCTTC
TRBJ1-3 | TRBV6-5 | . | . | CASSYRAYGNTIYF | TGTGCCAGCAGTTACAGGGCGTATGGAAACACCATATATTTT
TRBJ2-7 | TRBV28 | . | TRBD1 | CASSRSGTASYEQYF | TGTGCCAGCAGCCGGTCGGGGACAGCATCCTACGAGCAGTACTTC
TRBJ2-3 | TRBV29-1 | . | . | CSVIKRSGYPDTQYF | TGCAGCGTTATTAAGCGGAGCGGATATCCAGATACGCAGTATTTT
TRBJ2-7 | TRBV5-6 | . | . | CASSLFYPIADRSSYEQYF | TGTGCCAGCAGCTTGTTCTACCCCATCGCGGACCGCAGCTCCTACGAGCAGTACTTC
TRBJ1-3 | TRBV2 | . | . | CASSAIRESGNTIYF | TGTGCCAGCAGCGCCATCAGGGAATCGGGAAACACCATATATTTT
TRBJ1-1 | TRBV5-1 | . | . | CASRIDTEAFF | TGCGCCAGCAGAATAGACACTGAAGCTTTCTTT
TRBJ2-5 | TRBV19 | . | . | CASSIAGVGQETQYF | TGTGCCAGTAGTATCGCAGGGGTGGGCCAAGAGACCCAGTACTTC
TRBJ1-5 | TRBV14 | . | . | CASSYKSGQPQHF | TGTGCCAGCAGCTACAAATCAGGTCAGCCCCAGCATTTT
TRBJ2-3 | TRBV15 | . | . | CATSRTPYTDTQYF | TGTGCCACCAGCAGAACCCCGTACACAGATACGCAGTATTTT
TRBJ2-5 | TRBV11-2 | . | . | CASSLMETQYF | TGTGCCAGCAGCTTAATGGAGACCCAGTACTTC
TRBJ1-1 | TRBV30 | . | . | CAWTPTGMGAFF | TGTGCCTGGACCCCCACAGGGATGGGAGCTTTCTTT
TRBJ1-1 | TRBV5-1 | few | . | CASSLRNTEAFF | TGCGCCAGCAGCTTAAGGAACACTGAAGCTTTCTTT
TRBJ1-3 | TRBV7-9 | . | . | CASSSGPPENSGNTIYF | TGTGCCAGCAGCTCCGGACCGCCCGAAAACTCTGGAAACACCATATATTTT
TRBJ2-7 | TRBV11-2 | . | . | CASSLDPVGSYEQYF | TGTGCCAGCAGCTTAGATCCTGTCGGCTCCTACGAGCAGTACTTC
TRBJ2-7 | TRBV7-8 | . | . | CASSYGRILSSYEQYF | TGTGCCAGCAGCTACGGACGGATACTCAGCTCCTACGAGCAGTACTTC
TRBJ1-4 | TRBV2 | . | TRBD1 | CASYLQGVTEKLFF | TGTGCCAGCTACCTACAGGGGGTGACTGAAAAACTGTTTTTT
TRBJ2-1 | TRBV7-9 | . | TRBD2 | CASSGRHGRSGYDNEQFF | TGTGCCAGCAGCGGACGTCATGGTCGTAGCGGGTATGACAATGAGCAGTTCTTC
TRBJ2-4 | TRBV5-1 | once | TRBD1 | CASSFDRGPAKNIQYF | TGCGCCAGCAGCTTTGACAGGGGGCCGGCCAAAAACATTCAGTACTTC
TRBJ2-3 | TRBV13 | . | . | CASASGSRTDTQYF | TGTGCCAGTGCCTCCGGGAGCCGCACAGATACGCAGTATTTT
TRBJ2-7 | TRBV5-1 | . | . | CASWGQGTYEQYF | TGCGCCAGCTGGGGGCAGGGAACCTACGAGCAGTACTTC
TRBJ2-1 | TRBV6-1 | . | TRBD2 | CASKGAGDYNEQFF | TGTGCCAGCAAGGGAGCGGGAGACTACAATGAGCAGTTCTTC
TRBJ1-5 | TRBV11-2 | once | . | CASSLVFDQPQHF | TGTGCCAGCAGCTTAGTATTCGATCAGCCCCAGCATTTT
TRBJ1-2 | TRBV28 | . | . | CASRFRLLNYGYTF | TGTGCCAGCAGGTTCAGGTTACTTAACTATGGCTACACCTTC
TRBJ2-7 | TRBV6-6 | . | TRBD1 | CASRRTGTYEQYF | TGTGCCAGCAGACGGACAGGGACCTACGAGCAGTACTTC
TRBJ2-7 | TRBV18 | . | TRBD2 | CASSPRGGVYEQYF | TGTGCCAGCTCACCACGGGGAGGGGTCTACGAGCAGTACTTC
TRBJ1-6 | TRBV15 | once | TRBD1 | CATSRDRPGYNSPLHF | TGTGCCACCAGCAGGGACAGGCCCGGGTATAATTCACCCCTCCACTTT
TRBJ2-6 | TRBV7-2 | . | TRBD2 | CASSLVSGIVLSGANVLTF | TGTGCCAGCAGCTTAGTTAGCGGGATCGTCCTCTCTGGGGCCAACGTCCTGACTTTC
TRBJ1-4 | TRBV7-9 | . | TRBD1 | CASSLWTGDEKLFF | TGTGCCAGCAGCTTATGGACAGGAGACGAAAAACTGTTTTTT
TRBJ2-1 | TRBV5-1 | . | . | CASSFSDPGDEQFF | TGCGCCAGCAGCTTCTCTGACCCCGGGGATGAGCAGTTCTTC
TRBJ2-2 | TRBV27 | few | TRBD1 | CASTLEDRGTGELFF | TGTGCCAGCACATTGGAGGACAGGGGCACCGGGGAGCTGTTTTTT
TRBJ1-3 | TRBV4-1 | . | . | CASSQPPRGKAGNTIYF | TGCGCCAGCAGCCAACCCCCAAGGGGGAAGGCTGGAAACACCATATATTTT
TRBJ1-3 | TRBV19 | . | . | CASSITGDPGNTIYF | TGTGCCAGTAGTATAACCGGGGATCCGGGAAACACCATATATTTT
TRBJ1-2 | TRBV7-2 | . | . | CASSYGQTYGYTF | TGTGCCAGCAGCTATGGACAGACCTATGGCTACACCTTC
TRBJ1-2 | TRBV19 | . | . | CASSLSLWGDYGYTF | TGTGCCAGTAGTCTCTCTCTTTGGGGGGACTATGGCTACACCTTC
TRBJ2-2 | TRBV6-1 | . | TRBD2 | CASRIAGTGELFF | TGTGCCAGCAGAATAGCGGGAACCGGGGAGCTGTTTTTT
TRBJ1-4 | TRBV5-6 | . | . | CASSLTQGKLFF | TGTGCCAGCAGCTTGACACAGGGAAAACTGTTTTTT
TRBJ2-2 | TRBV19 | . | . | CASSTSRGNTGELFF | TGTGCCAGTAGTACCTCCAGGGGGAACACCGGGGAGCTGTTTTTT